This entry is about one TCR beta chain. Its specificity is not known. The DNA is omitted, as the CDR3 cannot be located on it reliably, and the CDR3 follows TCRdb's listing. These data come from a study of T cell repertoires in cytomegalovirus infection. TCRdb redid the calling of the reads with MiXCR, one entry per CDR3 protein. The sample carries more than 110,000 distinct CDR3 sequences, more than 30% recorded once. CDR1 and CDR2 (germline): SGHVS, FNYEAQ. The CDR3 spans 15 amino acids, including both terminal residues. The chain carries TRBV7-6 and TRBJ1-6; TRBD1 reflects the table's D call only, with no check against the DNA. Specimen: CD8+ T cells from cultured PBMCs, collected from culture after CMV antigen stimulation. The TCR sequence derives from a human donor in good health (CMV status not recorded). Some clones in this sample may be carry-over from other donors' samples. Here the CDR3 reads CASSTSTGDNSPLHF.